This T cell receptor beta chain emerged from a study of blood T cell repertoires in COVID-19. About the study: Acute-phase and convalescent COVID-19 samples originated in the United States, Italy and Spain. Sources were T cells, B-cell-depleted T cells, or PBMCs; the material itself was cDNA or gDNA.

There are 18 residues in the CDR3. V was cut by 5 bases and J by 0 bases, with 20 bases left in between. The V gene's germline CDR1 is SGHVS and CDR2 FQNEAQ. In the authors' methods: Reference gene primer amplification gave estimated nucleated cell counts. Only in-frame clones appear in the TCRdb table, and some are missing; sequencing was by immunoSEQ multiplex PCR. The V and J calls and clone size are taken from that table; D and trimming were inferred from the DNA. The data contain about 220,000 clones, approximately 83% of them singletons. The chain has TRBV7-8 and TRBJ1-5, with D perhaps TRBD1 (6 bases). This sequence originates from an older woman with acute or convalescent COVID-19. Sequenced sample: peripheral blood. The CDR3 is CASSPTGQPAYSNQPQHF. For the CDR3, the DNA is TGTGCCAGCAGCCCAACGGGACAACCGGCGTATAGCAATCAGCCCCAGCATTTT.